This TCR beta chain was recovered during a study of monozygotic twins with inflammatory bowel disease. Reprocessing the 5' RACE reads, TCRdb reports a single entry for every CDR3 protein and omits DNA. The sample shows around 450,000 distinct CDR3 sequences, and 2.4% sits with its ten largest clones. Per the germline V gene, CDR1 is SGHRS and CDR2 is YFSETQ. The CDR3 extends over 16 amino acids. The sequence derives from a human donor with ulcerative colitis or Crohn's disease, or a healthy co-twin of an affected twin (not recorded which). The chain has TRBV5-1 and TRBJ2-1; TCRdb indicates TRBD2, and absent DNA this call remains unverified. The sample taken for sequencing was blood. This chain's CDR3 is CASKSPGLAGVGEQFF.